The entry that follows covers one T cell receptor (beta chain) sequence. The antigen is not known. This CDR3 has 19 amino acids. Germline V lookup: CDR1 SGHTA, CDR2 FQGNSA. Unmatched junction bases numbered 14, after V lost 0 bases and J lost 3 bases. Using RNA transcripts, the TCR beta CDR3 regions were amplified. First-round RT-PCR relied on HTBI primers, and a second-round multiplex PCR came next. A single record per CDR3 protein comes from TCRdb applying MiXCR to the multiplex PCR reads. The sample includes a few hundred thousand distinct CDR3 sequences, about 40% of them seen just once. The data originate from a study of Graves' ophthalmopathy and Graves' hyperthyroidism. Study overall: Ophthalmopathy absent within 18 months of follow-up marked hyperthyroidism as stable. The study, taken as a whole, reports: Progression of ophthalmopathy was predicted by the model with roughly 68% sensitivity and less than 85% specificity.

Physicians reached a diagnosis by relying on clinical symptoms, serum thyroxine, TRAb, thyroid ultrasound and orbital computed tomography. The sample comprised peripheral blood or thyroid tissue (not recorded which). The clonotype comes from an adult man with Graves' hyperthyroidism. The gene calls are TRBV7-2 and TRBJ2-5; TRBD1 matches at 9 bases. For the CDR3, the DNA is TGTGCCAGCAGCTTAGCGGTAGGCAGGGCGCGGACAGGGGAAGAGACCCAGTACTTC. It yields the protein CASSLAVGRARTGEETQYF.